This T cell receptor beta chain came from a study of blood T cell repertoires in COVID-19. Study information: Samples came from the United States, Italy and Spain, spanning acute and convalescent COVID-19. PBMCs, B-cell-depleted T cells, or T cells were the source of the cDNA or gDNA that made up the material.

Methods used by the authors: Reference gene primers were amplified, and this amplification served to estimate nucleated cell counts. Method: immunoSEQ multiplex PCR; TCRdb's copy keeps in-frame clones and lacks some. V, J and clone size reflect that table, while D and trimming were determined from the DNA. This table holds around 20,000 clones, 80% to 90% found once. Trimming took 6 bases from V and 2 from J; bases not matched to a gene: 7. Germline assignment: CDR1 KGHSH and CDR2 LQKENI. This CDR3 is 15 amino acids long. This TCR was recovered from a human donor with active COVID-19. The donor label of this sample is uncertain. The chain is built from TRBV18 and TRBJ2-7; 10 bases are shared with TRBD2. The sample was peripheral blood. The CDR3 here is CASSLTSGEPYEQYF. In DNA form, the CDR3 reads TGTGCCAGCTCTCTTACTAGCGGGGAACCCTACGAGCAGTACTTC.